The present T cell receptor beta chain was sequenced within a study of blood T cell repertoires in COVID-19. Study-level background: COVID-19 samples from acute and convalescent phases originated in the United States, Italy and Spain. Sources were T cells, B-cell-depleted T cells, or PBMCs; the material itself was cDNA or gDNA.

Note on this clone: Other DNA variants within this sample encode the same CDR3.

Enrolled during active infection, Seattle patients were then followed longitudinally. Study processing details: It was from reference gene primer amplification that nucleated cell counts were estimated. The data were produced by immunoSEQ multiplex PCR, yet TCRdb's version contains in-frame clones alone and is incomplete. V, J and clone size derive from that table, while D and trimming were established from the DNA sequence. The sample contains about 480,000 clones, roughly nine tenths of which appear only once. The TCR comes from a woman between 50 and 59 years old with COVID-19, enrolled during active disease. Material: peripheral blood.

The CDR3 sequence is CASSTDSLNTEAFF. Written as DNA, the CDR3 is TGTGCCAGTAGTACAGACAGTCTCAACACTGAAGCTTTCTTT. This rearrangement joins TRBV19 to TRBJ1-1; a weak D match, TRBD1 (5 bases). The V end was cut by 4 bases, the J end by 2 bases, with 11 bases between. CDR1 is LNHDA and CDR2 is SQIVND in the germline V gene (reference sequence). The CDR3 covers 14 residues.